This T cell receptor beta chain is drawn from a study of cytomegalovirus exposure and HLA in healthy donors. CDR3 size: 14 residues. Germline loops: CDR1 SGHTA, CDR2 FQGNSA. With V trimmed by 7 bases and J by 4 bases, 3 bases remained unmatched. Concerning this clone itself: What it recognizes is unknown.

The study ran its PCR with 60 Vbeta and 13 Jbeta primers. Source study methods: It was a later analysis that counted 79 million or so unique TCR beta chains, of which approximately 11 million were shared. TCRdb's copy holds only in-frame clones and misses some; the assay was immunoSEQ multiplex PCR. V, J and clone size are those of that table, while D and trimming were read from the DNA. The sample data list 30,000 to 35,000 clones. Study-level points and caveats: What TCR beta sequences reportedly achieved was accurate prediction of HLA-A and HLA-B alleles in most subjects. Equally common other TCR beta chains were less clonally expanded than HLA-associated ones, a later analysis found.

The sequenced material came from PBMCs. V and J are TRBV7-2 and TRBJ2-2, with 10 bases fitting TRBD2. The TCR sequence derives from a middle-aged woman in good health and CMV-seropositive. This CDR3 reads CASKLAGFTGELFF. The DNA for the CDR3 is TGTGCCAGCAAACTAGCGGGGTTCACCGGGGAGCTGTTTTTT. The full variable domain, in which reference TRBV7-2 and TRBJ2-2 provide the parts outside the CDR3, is GAGVSQSPSNKVTEKGKDVELRCDPISGHTALYWYRQSLGQGLEFLIYFQGNSAPDKSGLPSDRFSAERTGGSVSTLTIQRTQQEDSAVYLCASKLAGFTGELFFGEGSRLTVL.